The present T cell receptor (beta chain) was sequenced within a study of cytotoxic CD8 clonotypes in ibrutinib-treated CLL. Study background: The patient breakdown showed fewer than twelve relapsed/refractory and around 16 treatment-naive cases, with fewer than 18 IGHV unmutated. Study conclusions and caveats: Baseline levels of clonality went above those of age-matched healthy donors and moved with circulating CD8+ T-cell counts. Clonality went up at ibrutinib response and then declined back toward baseline at progression.

This CDR3 spans 13 amino acids. From germline, CDR1 is SSHAT and CDR2 FNYEAQ (reference sequence). Investigators sought sequencing depths of between 1 in 200,000 and 1 in 1 million T cells. This table comes from immunoSEQ multiplex PCR, and its TCRdb copy is limited to in-frame clones, with some not included. The sample comprises 150,000 to 200,000 clones, around nine tenths of which are singletons, and 3% to 3.5% rests with the top ten. Comments on this clone: Its antigen is unidentified. The junction departs from the called germline gene at one end, perhaps through a read error.

The sequenced sample was PBMCs, obtained at disease progression, from a patient treated with ibrutinib. This receptor was taken from a human donor with chronic lymphocytic leukemia. The V gene is TRBV7-7, the J gene TRBJ2-1, with D possibly matching TRBD2 (5 bases). The CDR3: CASSLSGSREQFF. The CDR3 DNA sequence: TGTGCTAGCAGCTTATCGGGGTCCAGGGAGCAGTTCTTC. Supplemented by reference TRBV7-7 and TRBJ2-1, the full variable domain reads GAGVSQSPRYKVTKRGQDVTLRCDPISSHATLYWYQQALGQGPEFLTYFNYEAQPDKSGLPSDRFSAERPEGSISTLTIQRTEQRDSAMYRCASSLSGSREQFFGPGTRLTVL.